The sequence of this TCR beta chain was determined in a study of blood T cell repertoires in COVID-19. Study as a whole: T cells, B-cell-depleted T cells, or PBMCs provided the cDNA or gDNA that served as material.

Germline CDR1 LNHNV, CDR2 YYDKDF (reference sequence). Between the trimmed V and J ends, which lost 1 base and 7 bases, there was a span of 5 bases. The CDR3 has 12 residues. Authors' processing steps: Quantification of nucleated cells was approximated via reference gene primer amplification. Profiling relied on immunoSEQ multiplex PCR, and the TCRdb table lists in-frame clones only, not all of them. V, J and clone size reflect that table, while D and trimming were determined from the DNA. The sample lists about 87,000 clones; 70% to 85% were seen once. This sequence joins TRBV15 and TRBJ2-1; D is unclear. The TCR sequence derives from a woman aged 45-59 years with acute or convalescent COVID-19. Sequenced material: peripheral blood. The CDR3 sequence: CATSRAQNEQFF. DNA for the CDR3: TGTGCCACCAGCAGAGCGCAGAATGAGCAGTTCTTC.